Sequencing of this TCR beta chain was carried out in a study of T-cell memory formation after mild COVID-19. In the study overall: TCR clusters mostly belonged to single donors. Study outcomes and limitations: Some responding clones appeared in pre-infection memory, suggesting cross-reactive memory joined. Among contracting clones, CD4+ were mainly CM/EM and CD8+ enriched in EMRA. There was no confirmation that second-wave clones peaking on day 37 were SARS-CoV-2 specific.

With respect to this clonotype: Its target is not known.

TCRdb re-called the 5' RACE reads with MiXCR, one entry per CDR3 protein. This sample has roughly 250,000 distinct CDR3 sequences; over 15% occur once, and the top ten carry around 3.4%. Germline V gene lookup returns CDR1 KGHDR and CDR2 SFDVKD. CDR3 length: 13 residues. The germline V and J ends were trimmed by 6 bases and 3 bases, with 9 bases remaining between them. The sample comprised PBMCs or a T cell subset sorted from them (not recorded which). This chain connects TRBV24-1 to TRBJ2-3, with no clear D. The sequence came from a man aged 18 to 35 who had mild COVID-19 (a few samples of this study predate the infection). Cell type and time point are not known. The CDR3 loop is CATSSKVTDTQYF. The DNA of the CDR3 is TGTGCCACCAGTTCTAAGGTTACAGATACGCAGTATTTT.